This TCR beta chain emerged from a study of cytomegalovirus exposure and HLA in healthy donors. CDR1 and CDR2 (germline): LNHNV, YYDKDF (reference sequence). With 2 bases clipped from V and 5 bases from J, the junction kept 6 bases outside the gene matches. This CDR3 spans 15 amino acids. The PCR ran on 60 Vbeta and 13 Jbeta primers. The data were produced by immunoSEQ multiplex PCR, yet TCRdb's version contains in-frame clones alone and is incomplete. The sample yields 150,000 to 200,000 clones, around four fifths seen once. The clonotype was recovered from a woman in her forties in good health and CMV-seronegative. What was sequenced was PBMCs. V gene TRBV15 combines with J gene TRBJ2-1, with 7 bases identical to TRBD2. The CDR3 is CATSRFTSADNEQFF. Here the CDR3 DNA reads TGTGCCACCAGCAGATTTACTAGCGCTGACAATGAGCAGTTCTTC. The entire variable domain, with the rest obtained from reference TRBV15 and TRBJ2-1, is as follows: DAMVIQNPRYQVTQFGKPVTLSCSQTLNHNVMYWYQQKSSQAPKLLFHYYDKDFNNEADTPDNFQSRRPNTSFCFLDIRSPGLGDTAMYLCATSRFTSADNEQFFGPGTRLTVL.